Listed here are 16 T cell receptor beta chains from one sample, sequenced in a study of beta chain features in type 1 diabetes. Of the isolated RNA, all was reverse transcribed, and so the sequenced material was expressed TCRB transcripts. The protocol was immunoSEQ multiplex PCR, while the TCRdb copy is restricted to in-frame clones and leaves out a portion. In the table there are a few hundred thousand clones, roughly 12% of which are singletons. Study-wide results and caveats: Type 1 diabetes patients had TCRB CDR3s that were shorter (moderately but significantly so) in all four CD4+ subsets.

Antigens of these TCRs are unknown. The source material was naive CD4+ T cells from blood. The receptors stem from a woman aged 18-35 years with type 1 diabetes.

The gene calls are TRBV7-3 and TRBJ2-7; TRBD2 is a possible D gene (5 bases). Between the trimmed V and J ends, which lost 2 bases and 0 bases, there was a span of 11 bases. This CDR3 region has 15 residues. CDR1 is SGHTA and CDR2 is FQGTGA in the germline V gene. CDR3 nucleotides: TGTGCCAGCAGCTTATTAACGGGAAGCTCCTACGAGCAGTACTTC. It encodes CASSLLTGSSYEQYF.

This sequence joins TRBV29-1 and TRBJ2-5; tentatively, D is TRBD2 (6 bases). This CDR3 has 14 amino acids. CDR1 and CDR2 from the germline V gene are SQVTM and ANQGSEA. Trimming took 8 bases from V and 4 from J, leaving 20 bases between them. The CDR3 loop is CSSIGTLGRETQYF. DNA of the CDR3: TGCAGCTCCATCGGGACTTTGGGTAGAGAGACCCAGTACTTC.

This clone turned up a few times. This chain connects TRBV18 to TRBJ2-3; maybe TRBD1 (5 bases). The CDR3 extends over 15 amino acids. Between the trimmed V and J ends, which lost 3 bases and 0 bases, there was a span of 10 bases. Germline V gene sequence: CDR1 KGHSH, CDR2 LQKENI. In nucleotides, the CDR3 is TGTGCCAGCTCACCGAAAGGGGCTAGCACAGATACGCAGTATTTT. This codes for CASSPKGASTDTQYF.

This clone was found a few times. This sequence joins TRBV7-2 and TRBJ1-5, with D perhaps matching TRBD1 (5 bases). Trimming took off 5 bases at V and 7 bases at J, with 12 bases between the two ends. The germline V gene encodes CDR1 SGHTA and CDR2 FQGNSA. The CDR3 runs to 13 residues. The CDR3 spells CASSTTGSQPQHF. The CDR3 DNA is TGTGCCAGCAGCACCACAGGATCGCAGCCCCAGCATTTT.

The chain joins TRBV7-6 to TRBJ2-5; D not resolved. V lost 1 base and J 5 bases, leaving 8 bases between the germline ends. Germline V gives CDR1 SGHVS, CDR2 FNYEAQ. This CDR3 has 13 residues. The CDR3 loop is CASSLVVVETQYF. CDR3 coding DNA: TGTGCCAGCAGCTTAGTAGTAGTGGAGACCCAGTACTTC. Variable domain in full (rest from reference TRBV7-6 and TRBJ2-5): GAGVSQSPRYKVTKRGQDVALRCDPISGHVSLYWYRQALGQGPEFLTYFNYEAQQDKSGLPNDRFSAERPEGSISTLTIQRTEQRDSAMYRCASSLVVVETQYFGPGTRLLVL.

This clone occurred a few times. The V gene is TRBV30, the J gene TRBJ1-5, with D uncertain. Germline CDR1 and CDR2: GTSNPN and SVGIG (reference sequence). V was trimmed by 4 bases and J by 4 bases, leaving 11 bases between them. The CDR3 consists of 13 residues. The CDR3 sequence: CAWKQSPNQPQHF. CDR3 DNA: TGTGCCTGGAAACAGTCACCGAATCAGCCCCAGCATTTT.

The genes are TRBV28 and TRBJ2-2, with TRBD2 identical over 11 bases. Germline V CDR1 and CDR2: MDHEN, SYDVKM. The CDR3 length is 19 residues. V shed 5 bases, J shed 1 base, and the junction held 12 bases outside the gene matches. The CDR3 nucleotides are TGTGCCAGCAGTACACAACACCCTGGACTAGCGGGGAACACCGGGGAGCTGTTTTTT. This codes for CASSTQHPGLAGNTGELFF.

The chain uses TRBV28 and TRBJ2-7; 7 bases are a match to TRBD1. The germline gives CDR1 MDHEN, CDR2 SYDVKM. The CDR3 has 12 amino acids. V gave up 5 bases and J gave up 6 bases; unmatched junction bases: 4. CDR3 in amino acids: CASSPRTGEQYF. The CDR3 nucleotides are TGTGCCAGCAGTCCACGGACAGGCGAGCAGTACTTC.

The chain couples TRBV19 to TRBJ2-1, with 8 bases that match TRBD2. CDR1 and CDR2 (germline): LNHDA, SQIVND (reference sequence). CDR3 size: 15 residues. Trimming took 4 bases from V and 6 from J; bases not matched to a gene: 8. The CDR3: CASSTPWGTSNEQFF. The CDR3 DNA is TGTGCCAGTAGTACCCCCTGGGGGACTAGCAATGAGCAGTTCTTC.

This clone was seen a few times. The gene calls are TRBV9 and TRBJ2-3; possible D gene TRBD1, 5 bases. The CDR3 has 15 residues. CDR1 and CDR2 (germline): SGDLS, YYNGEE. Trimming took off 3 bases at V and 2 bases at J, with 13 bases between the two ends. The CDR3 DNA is TGTGCCAGCAGCGCGAGTGGGGCAGACACAGATACGCAGTATTTT. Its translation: CASSASGADTDTQYF.

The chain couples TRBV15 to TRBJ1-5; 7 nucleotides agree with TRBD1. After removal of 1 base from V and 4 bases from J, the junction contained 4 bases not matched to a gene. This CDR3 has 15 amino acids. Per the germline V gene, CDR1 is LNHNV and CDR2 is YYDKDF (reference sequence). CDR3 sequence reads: CATSRGGTANQPQHF. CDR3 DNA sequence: TGTGCCACCAGCAGAGGGGGGACAGCAAATCAGCCCCAGCATTTT.

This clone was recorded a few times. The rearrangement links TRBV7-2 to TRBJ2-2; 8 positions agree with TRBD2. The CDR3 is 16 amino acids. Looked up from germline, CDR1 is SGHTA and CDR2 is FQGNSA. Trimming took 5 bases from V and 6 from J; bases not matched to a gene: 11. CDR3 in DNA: TGTGCCAGCAGCCCCGGGACTAGAAAAGGCCCCGGGGAGCTGTTTTTT. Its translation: CASSPGTRKGPGELFF.

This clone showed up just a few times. The CDR3 protein is CASSSMDRGSNTEAFF. The CDR3 nucleotides read TGTGCCAGCTCATCAATGGACAGGGGTTCAAACACTGAAGCTTTCTTT. The V gene is TRBV18, the J gene TRBJ1-1; TRBD1 matches 9 bases. The germline V gene encodes CDR1 KGHSH and CDR2 LQKENI. The CDR3 has 16 amino acids. V dropped 5 bases and J dropped 2; count of bases not matched to a gene: 9.

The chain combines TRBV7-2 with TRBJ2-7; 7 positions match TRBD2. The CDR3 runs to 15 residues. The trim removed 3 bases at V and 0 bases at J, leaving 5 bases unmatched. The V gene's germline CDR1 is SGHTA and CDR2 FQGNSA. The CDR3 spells CASSFGGLSSYEQYF. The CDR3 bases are TGTGCCAGCAGCTTTGGGGGACTAAGCTCCTACGAGCAGTACTTC.

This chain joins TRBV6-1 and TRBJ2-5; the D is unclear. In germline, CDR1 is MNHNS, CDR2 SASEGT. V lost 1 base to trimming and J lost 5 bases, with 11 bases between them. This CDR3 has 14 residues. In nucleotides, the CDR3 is TGTGCCAGCAGTGAAGGGATAGCAATGGAGACCCAGTACTTC. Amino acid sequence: CASSEGIAMETQYF.

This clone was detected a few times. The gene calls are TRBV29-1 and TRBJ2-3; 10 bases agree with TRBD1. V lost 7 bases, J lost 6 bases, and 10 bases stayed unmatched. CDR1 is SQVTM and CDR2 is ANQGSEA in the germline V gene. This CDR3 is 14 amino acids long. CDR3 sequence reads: CSARDRGPADTQYF. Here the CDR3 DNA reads TGCAGCGCCCGGGACAGGGGACCTGCGGATACGCAGTATTTT.